The present entry profiles one T cell receptor (beta chain) with its context. Its antigen is still unknown. The CDR3 length is 13 residues. V lost 2 bases to trimming and J lost 4 bases, with 9 bases between them. Germline-derived CDR1 and CDR2 are MNHNS and SASEGT. The data are from a study of metastatic and nonmetastatic thyroid tumors. Looking at the study overall: A comparison of repertoires was made across blood and tumor or nodule tissue from malignant and benign thyroid patients.

Study-wide points: Patients with malignant thyroid tumors reportedly had significantly higher TCR beta diversity than those with benign nodules, in blood and tumor.

Patients underwent thyroid surgery, and none had received any treatment before it. Per the original methods: A distant-metastasis classifier for papillary thyroid cancer was built using CDR3 differences across clinicopathological groups. TCRdb re-called the PCR reads through MiXCR. TCRdb's processing, not the authors' own work, is the source of the V and J calls. The table has 14,000 or so clones, approximately 32% seen once. The V and J genes are TRBV6-1 and TRBJ2-7; no clear D gene. The TCR originated in a female donor with papillary thyroid cancer or a benign thyroid nodule (not recorded which). Some clones in this sample may be carry-over from other donors' samples. Sequencing input: tumor tissue. CDR3 in amino acids: CASSEIELYEQYF. For the CDR3, the DNA is TGTGCCAGCAGTGAAATCGAGTTATACGAGCAGTACTTC.